Presented here are 4 T cell receptor beta chains from one specimen sequenced in a study of blood T cell repertoires in COVID-19. Here immunoSEQ multiplex PCR was the method, and the copy in TCRdb shows in-frame clones only, minus some. This table holds approximately 150,000 clones, around 87% found once. Material: peripheral blood. The origin of the receptors is a man aged 50-60 years who had recovered from COVID-19.

The gene calls are TRBV6-2 or TRBV6-3 and TRBJ1-1, with 7 nucleotides matching TRBD1. Trimming took 2 bases from V and 5 from J; bases not matched to a gene: 5. The CDR3 runs to 14 residues. Germline CDR1 is MNHEY and CDR2 is SVGEGT. CDR3 region: CASSYDRVITEAFF. The CDR3 nucleotides read TGTGCCAGCAGTTACGACAGGGTGATAACTGAAGCTTTCTTT.

The table lists this clone with a few counts. The chain links TRBV5-6 to TRBJ2-2, with D perhaps TRBD1 (5 bases). This CDR3 is 16 amino acids long. CDR1 and CDR2 (germline): SGHDT, YYEEEE. Trimming left V 5 bases short and J 0 bases short, with 14 bases between. CDR3 loop: CASSKGSPANTGELFF. In DNA form, the CDR3 reads TGTGCCAGCAGTAAGGGGTCCCCGGCGAACACCGGGGAGCTGTTTTTT.

The V and J genes are TRBV5-1 and TRBJ2-1; 10 positions match TRBD2. The CDR3 covers 16 residues. V lost 5 bases, J lost 4 bases, and 9 bases stayed unmatched. Per the germline V gene, CDR1 is SGHRS and CDR2 is YFSETQ. The CDR3: CASSEYTSGDYNEQFF. For the CDR3, the DNA is TGCGCCAGCAGTGAGTATACTAGCGGGGATTACAATGAGCAGTTCTTC.

V is TRBV9 and J is TRBJ2-5; 11 bases are a match to TRBD1. CDR3 length: 17 amino acids. CDR1 is SGDLS and CDR2 is YYNGEE in the germline V gene. V lost 4 bases, J lost 4 bases, and 12 bases stayed unmatched. The CDR3 loop is CASSPEVGQGGRETQYF. The CDR3 DNA reads TGTGCCAGCAGCCCAGAGGTGGGACAGGGGGGCAGAGAGACCCAGTACTTC.